These 14 T cell receptor beta chains were sequenced from one sample in a study of blood T cells in healthy people across ages. Alongside a J-beta primer mix, a sample-barcoded 5' primer served in a second PCR lasting about 7 to 12 cycles. MiXCR, applied by TCRdb to the 5' RACE reads, yields one record per CDR3 protein. Found here are about 720,000 distinct CDR3 sequences, just under 25% of them singletons; the top ten hold 3.7%. This sample also belongs to another study, concerning T cells of mothers and their children.

Sequenced input: blood. These receptors were obtained from a boy under 18 in good health.

This clonotype has just a few counts. The chain couples TRBV10-3 to TRBJ2-3; TRBD2 matches at 9 bases. The trim removed 5 bases at V and 0 bases at J, leaving 3 bases unmatched. CDR1 and CDR2 (germline): ENHRY, SYGVKD. CDR3 length: 15 residues. In DNA, the CDR3 is TGTGCCATCAGTCCGGGACTAGCTAGCACAGATACGCAGTATTTT. Translation: CAISPGLASTDTQYF.

The chain employs TRBV5-1 and TRBJ2-7; TRBD2 might be the D (5 bases). There are 15 residues in the CDR3. Between the trimmed V and J ends, which lost 0 bases and 0 bases, there was a span of 10 bases. Germline loops: CDR1 SGHRS, CDR2 YFSETQ. CDR3: CASSLDGSSSYEQYF. CDR3 nucleotides: TGCGCCAGCAGCTTGGATGGGAGCTCCTCCTACGAGCAGTACTTC.

This clonotype was seen a handful of times. The CDR3 spells CAISELGQNYGYTF. The CDR3 DNA reads TGTGCCATCAGTGAGCTAGGACAGAACTATGGCTACACCTTC. The J gene is TRBJ1-2, the V gene TRBV10-3, with a tentative D call TRBD1 (6 bases). Germline V gene sequence: CDR1 ENHRY, CDR2 SYGVKD. V lost 2 bases and J 2 bases, leaving 9 bases between the germline ends. The CDR3 has 14 amino acids.

This clonotype has just a few counts. The V gene is TRBV20-1, the J gene TRBJ2-5, with TRBD2 identical over 13 bases. The closer fit of TRBJ2-1 to the DNA end suggests the J call may be wrong. The germline gives CDR1 DFQATT, CDR2 SNEGSKA (reference sequence). The CDR3 is made up of 15 amino acids. In nucleotides, the CDR3 is TGCAGTGCTAGAGATATCGGACTAGCGGGGGAAGAGCAGTTCTTC. As protein: CSARDIGLAGEEQFF.

The chain links TRBV28 to TRBJ1-4; no definite D call. The V and J ends lost 5 bases and 6 bases respectively, with 19 bases between them. CDR3 length: 16 residues. The germline gives CDR1 MDHEN, CDR2 SYDVKM. The DNA of the CDR3 is TGTGCCAGCAGTACATCTTCCGGGATTGTGGATGAAAAACTGTTTTTT. It specifies CASSTSSGIVDEKLFF.

This clonotype has a single count. This chain joins TRBV5-1 and TRBJ2-5; 10 nucleotides align to TRBD2. This CDR3 is built from 15 residues. J was trimmed by 5 bases and V by 0 bases; bases with no gene match: 4. Germline lookup yields CDR1 SGHRS and CDR2 YFSETQ. CDR3 loop: CASSLEGTSAETQYF. The CDR3 DNA follows: TGCGCCAGCAGCTTGGAAGGGACTAGCGCCGAGACCCAGTACTTC.

The chain is built from TRBV3-1 and TRBJ1-3; no clear D gene. V lost 4 bases to trimming and J lost 4 bases, with 11 bases between them. CDR1 and CDR2 from the germline V gene are LGHDT and YNNKEL (reference sequence). There are 14 residues in the CDR3. The CDR3 protein is CASSRILQGNTIYF. As DNA, the CDR3 is TGTGCCAGCAGCCGCATCCTACAGGGAAACACCATATATTTT.

This clonotype was seen a handful of times. Here the CDR3 DNA reads TGTGCCAGCAGTTTATTATCGGGACTTGACGAGCAGTTCTTC. Its translation: CASSLLSGLDEQFF. The V call is TRBV27, the J call TRBJ2-1; tentative D call: TRBD2 (6 bases). CDR3 length: 14 residues. Per germline, CDR1 MNHEY and CDR2 SMNVEV (reference sequence). V lost 1 base and J lost 10, with 14 bases in between.

The chain uses TRBV12-3 or TRBV12-4 and TRBJ2-2, with 9 bases matching TRBD1. The CDR3 has 17 residues. The junction had 6 bases not matched to a gene; V was cut back by 0 bases and J by 4 bases. CDR3 loop: CASSLAAGQGSTGELFF. The CDR3 coding sequence is TGTGCCAGCAGTTTAGCGGCGGGACAGGGAAGCACCGGGGAGCTGTTTTTT.

Only a few counts were recorded for this clonotype. V gene TRBV20-1 combines with J gene TRBJ2-7; TRBD2 agrees at 8 bases. V shed 5 bases and J 4 bases; nucleotides not matched to a gene: 13. Germline V CDR1 and CDR2: DFQATT, SNEGSKA (reference sequence). The CDR3 runs 15 residues. The CDR3 nucleotides read TGCAGTGCTTTACCGGGACTAGGGGACTATTACGAGCAGTACTTC. This translates into CSALPGLGDYYEQYF.

The chain has TRBV4-3 and TRBJ1-6; 7 nucleotides agree with TRBD1. V dropped 4 bases and J dropped 8; count of bases not matched to a gene: 2. Germline values: CDR1 LGHNA, CDR2 YSLEER. The CDR3 loop spans 13 amino acids. CDR3 nucleotides: TGCGCCAGCAGCCGCGGGACAGATTCACCCCTCCACTTT. Protein: CASSRGTDSPLHF.

The chain is built from TRBV12-3 or TRBV12-4 and TRBJ2-5, with a possible D match to TRBD1 (6 bases). V was trimmed by 5 bases and J by 1 base, leaving 11 bases between them. This CDR3 has 14 residues. This CDR3 reads CASSRQAIQETQYF. DNA of the CDR3: TGTGCCAGCAGTCGACAGGCGATCCAAGAGACCCAGTACTTC.

Only one count was recorded for this clonotype. The V gene is TRBV28, the J gene TRBJ2-7, with 9 nucleotides matching TRBD1. The ends lost 4 bases at V and 7 bases at J; junction bases unmatched: 14. This CDR3 comprises 16 residues. The germline gives CDR1 MDHEN, CDR2 SYDVKM. The CDR3 loop reads CASSSPRQGGKGEQYF. In DNA form, the CDR3 reads TGTGCCAGCAGTTCACCCAGACAGGGGGGTAAAGGGGAGCAGTACTTC.

This rearrangement joins TRBV20-1 to TRBJ1-1; D not certain. The V gene's germline CDR1 is DFQATT and CDR2 SNEGSKA (reference sequence). This CDR3 is 13 amino acids long. Trimming left V 3 bases short and J 0 bases short, with 8 bases between. CDR3 nucleotides: TGCAGTGCTAGTCGGGTGATGAACACTGAAGCTTTCTTT. This encodes CSASRVMNTEAFF.